A single sample gave rise to the 23 T cell receptor beta chains below, sequenced in a study of cytomegalovirus exposure and HLA in healthy donors. It was with 60 Vbeta and 13 Jbeta primers that the PCR ran. Measured with immunoSEQ multiplex PCR; TCRdb has only the in-frame clones, and not every one. The profile shows about 31,000 clones, about 87% of them singletons. The sample was PBMCs. These receptors were taken from a boy between 10 and 17 years old in good health and CMV-seronegative.

The V and J genes are TRBV6-4 and TRBJ2-5; 12 bases match TRBD2. The CDR3 loop spans 15 amino acids. The ends lost 6 bases at V and 3 bases at J; junction bases unmatched: 5. The germline V gene encodes CDR1 MRHNA and CDR2 SNTAGT. Here the CDR3 reads CASSETSGGEETQYF. The CDR3 nucleotides read TGTGCCAGCAGCGAGACTAGCGGGGGAGAAGAGACCCAGTACTTC.

This sequence joins TRBV19 and TRBJ1-5; TRBD1 matches at 8 bases. The V and J ends lost 5 bases and 6 bases, in that order; junction bases with no gene match: 6. The CDR3 covers 14 residues. The germline V gene encodes CDR1 LNHDA and CDR2 SQIVND (reference sequence). CDR3 bases: TGTGCCAGTAGTCTTCAGGGGGCGCGTCAGCCCCAGCATTTT. Encoded protein: CASSLQGARQPQHF.

This clone has more than one count but fewer than ten. The chain has TRBV10-1 and TRBJ2-3, with TRBD1 matching over 8 bases. The CDR3 contains 16 residues. From germline, CDR1 is WNHNN and CDR2 SYGVQD (reference sequence). The V gene end was trimmed by 5 bases and the J gene end by 0 bases; junction bases not matched to a gene: 7. Written as DNA, the CDR3 is TGCGCCAGCAGTTCGACAGGGGAAACTAGCACAGATACGCAGTATTTT. The encoded protein is CASSSTGETSTDTQYF.

The rearrangement uses TRBV29-1 and TRBJ2-7; 8 bases line up with TRBD2. The CDR3 has 12 amino acids. V shed 5 bases and J 3 bases; nucleotides not matched to a gene: 3. The germline gives CDR1 SQVTM, CDR2 ANQGSEA. CDR3 in DNA: TGCAGCGTTTCCGGGACTAGCTACGAGCAGTACTTC. Protein product: CSVSGTSYEQYF.

CDR3: CASRVQQGRLRALRQFF. As DNA, the CDR3 is TGTGCAAGTCGCGTCCAGCAAGGGAGGCTCCGCGCCCTGCGGCAGTTCTTC. The V gene is TRBV12-2, the J gene TRBJ2-1; no DNA check was done on the table's D call, TRBD2. TRBV12-2 is listed as a pseudogene. The CDR3 is made up of 17 amino acids.

The rearrangement uses TRBV29-1 and TRBJ2-7; maybe TRBD2 (6 bases). Looked up from germline, CDR1 is SQVTM and CDR2 is ANQGSEA. The V gene lost 5 bases and the J gene lost 0 bases, with 14 bases spanning the gap. This CDR3 has 14 amino acids. CDR3 region: CSVLGGSYSYEQYF. The CDR3 coding sequence is TGCAGCGTTCTGGGAGGATCCTACTCCTACGAGCAGTACTTC.

The J gene is TRBJ1-2, the V gene TRBV9; D ambiguous. The CDR3 length is 12 residues. CDR1 is SGDLS and CDR2 is YYNGEE in the germline V gene. Trimming took 2 bases from V and 5 from J, leaving 7 bases between them. Written as DNA, the CDR3 is TGTGCCAGCAGCGTTACCGGTTATGGCTACACCTTC. It translates to CASSVTGYGYTF.

This clone was seen more than once but under ten times. V usage is TRBV6-1 and J usage is TRBJ1-4, with 8 bases that match TRBD1. The germline CDR1 and CDR2 sequences are MNHNS and SASEGT. With V trimmed by 2 bases and J by 7 bases, 3 bases remained unmatched. The CDR3 is 14 residues long. The CDR3 DNA reads as TGTGCCAGCAGTGAACCAGGGGGCGTTGAAAAACTGTTTTTT. Its protein is CASSEPGGVEKLFF.

The chain employs TRBV28 and TRBJ2-4; 7 bases align to TRBD2. Per the germline V gene, CDR1 is MDHEN and CDR2 is SYDVKM. This CDR3 is 14 amino acids long. The DNA of the CDR3 is TGTGCAGTTGGGAGCGGGATAGCCAAAAACATTCAGTACTTC. Its protein is CAVGSGIAKNIQYF.

The rearrangement uses TRBV5-4 and TRBJ2-3, with D perhaps TRBD2 (6 bases). The CDR3 is 17 amino acids. Germline CDR1 SGHNT, CDR2 YYREEE (reference sequence). Trimming shortened V by 0 bases and J by 6 bases, and 20 bases separated the two germline ends. CDR3 sequence: CASSLDPLARGEDTQYF. CDR3 bases: TGTGCCAGCAGCTTGGACCCCCTAGCGAGAGGGGAGGATACGCAGTATTTT.

This clone was counted a few times. This chain links TRBV6-1 with TRBJ2-3; TRBD1 is a possible D gene (6 bases). The CDR3 spans 15 residues. CDR1 and CDR2 (germline): MNHNS, SASEGT. The V and J ends lost 7 bases and 2 bases respectively, with 16 bases between them. CDR3 coding DNA: TGTGCCAGCAACAGGGACACACCCCCCACAGATACGCAGTATTTT. As protein: CASNRDTPPTDTQYF.

This clone was seen a handful of times. The chain couples TRBV7-6 to TRBJ2-3; D may be TRBD1 (5 bases). The CDR3 is 14 amino acids. The germline V gene has CDR1 SGHVS and CDR2 FNYEAQ. V lost 5 bases to trimming and J lost 2 bases, with 11 bases between them. The CDR3 sequence is CASSKQEYTDTQYF. The CDR3 nucleotides read TGTGCCAGCAGCAAACAGGAGTACACAGATACGCAGTATTTT.

This chain uses TRBV27 with TRBJ2-7; D is possibly TRBD1 (6 bases). This CDR3 has 13 amino acids. Germline V gene lookup returns CDR1 MNHEY and CDR2 SMNVEV (reference sequence). The V end lost 5 bases, the J end lost 5 bases, and 13 bases lay between the germline ends. The chain's CDR3 is CASSNRVPNEQYF. The CDR3 nucleotides are TGTGCCAGCAGTAACAGGGTACCTAACGAGCAGTACTTC.

This chain joins TRBV7-2 and TRBJ2-1; 12 bases map to TRBD2. Germline V lookup: CDR1 SGHTA, CDR2 FQGNSA. The CDR3 is 16 amino acids. The J segment lost 4 bases and the V segment lost 1 base, leaving 2 bases of the junction unmatched. CDR3 sequence (DNA): TGTGCCAGCAGCTTAGTAGGGACTAGCGGGTACAATGAGCAGTTCTTC. Amino acids: CASSLVGTSGYNEQFF.

V and J are TRBV5-6 and TRBJ1-4; TRBD1 is a possible D gene (5 bases). Trimming took off 4 bases at V and 7 bases at J, with 17 bases between the two ends. The germline V gene has CDR1 SGHDT and CDR2 YYEEEE. The CDR3 has 15 amino acids. The CDR3 here is CASSPSGGTSEKLFF. The CDR3 region has the DNA TGTGCCAGCAGCCCCTCGGGGGGTACGTCTGAAAAACTGTTTTTT.

This clone occurred a few times. The genes are TRBV25-1 and TRBJ2-5, with 11 positions matching TRBD2. The CDR3 has 17 amino acids. With V trimmed by 4 bases and J by 1 base, 8 bases remained unmatched. Germline V lookup: CDR1 MGHDK, CDR2 SYGVNS. In DNA form, the CDR3 reads TGTGCCAGCAGTGGATATCTAGCGGGGGGTCCCCAAGAGACCCAGTACTTC. Amino acids: CASSGYLAGGPQETQYF. Using reference TRBV25-1 and TRBJ2-5 for the parts outside the CDR3, the full variable domain is EADIYQTPRYLVIGTGKKITLECSQTMGHDKMYWYQQDPGMELHLIHYSYGVNSTEKGDLSSESTVSRIRTEHFPLTLESARPSHTSQYLCASSGYLAGGPQETQYFGPGTRLLVL.

The sample holds a few counts of this clone. The V call is TRBV19, the J call TRBJ1-4; D not resolved. CDR3 length: 13 amino acids. Trimming took off 3 bases at V and 5 bases at J, with 7 bases between the two ends. Germline V lookup: CDR1 LNHDA, CDR2 SQIVND (reference sequence). CDR3 sequence: CASSIPGNEKLFF. CDR3 bases: TGTGCCAGTAGTATTCCGGGAAATGAAAAACTGTTTTTT.

This chain joins TRBV10-1 and TRBJ2-3, with TRBD1 matching over 7 bases. CDR3 size: 17 residues. Unmatched junction bases numbered 10, after V lost 2 bases and J lost 2 bases. Germline loops: CDR1 WNHNN, CDR2 SYGVQD (reference sequence). As DNA, the CDR3 is TGCGCCAGCAGTGAGCCCTACACGACAGGGAACACAGATACGCAGTATTTT. It codes for CASSEPYTTGNTDTQYF.

V gene TRBV6-6 combines with J gene TRBJ2-2; 7 bases are a match to TRBD2. The CDR3 is 15 amino acids. J was trimmed by 1 base and V by 11 bases; bases with no gene match: 10. Germline V gene lookup returns CDR1 MNHNY and CDR2 SVGAGI (reference sequence). CDR3 DNA sequence: TGTGCCTCATTGGGGGGGGTATTGAACACCGGGGAGCTGTTTTTT. This sequence encodes CASLGGVLNTGELFF.

The table lists this clone with a count of one. The gene calls are TRBV5-1 and TRBJ2-4; D is ambiguous. Germline CDR1 is SGHRS and CDR2 is YFSETQ. The CDR3 runs to 16 residues. The V gene lost 0 bases and the J gene lost 1 base, with 11 bases spanning the gap. The CDR3 region is CASSLVSTGAKNIQYF. The CDR3 DNA reads as TGCGCCAGCAGCTTGGTGTCCACCGGGGCCAAAAACATTCAGTACTTC.

The CDR3 DNA sequence: TGTGCCAGCAGTTACTCGACTGGCAGGGGGAACACTGAAGCTTTCTTT. Residues: CASSYSTGRGNTEAFF. The V call is TRBV6-5, the J call TRBJ1-1; D may be TRBD1 (6 bases). CDR1 and CDR2 from the germline V gene are MNHEY and SVGAGI. V was shortened by 0 bases and J by 1 base, with 12 bases between the two germline ends. This CDR3 region has 16 residues.

The V call is TRBV11-2, the J call TRBJ2-3; 8 bases agree with TRBD2. V lost 3 bases and J lost 4; bases outside the gene matches: 9. CDR1 and CDR2 from the germline V gene are SGHAT and FQNNGV. There are 16 residues in the CDR3. CDR3 region: CASSFISGAAPDTQYF. CDR3 sequence (DNA): TGTGCCAGCAGCTTCATTAGCGGGGCAGCACCAGATACGCAGTATTTT.

The rearrangement joins TRBV19 to TRBJ2-1; 10 bases map to TRBD2. The CDR3 loop spans 15 amino acids. The V gene end was trimmed by 3 bases and the J gene end by 6 bases; junction bases not matched to a gene: 5. Looked up from germline, CDR1 is LNHDA and CDR2 is SQIVND (reference sequence). CDR3 residues: CASSISSGGPNEQFF. As DNA, the CDR3 is TGTGCCAGTAGTATCTCTAGCGGGGGACCCAATGAGCAGTTCTTC.